The 23 T cell receptor beta chains presented below share a single source sample, sequenced in a study of blood T cells in healthy people across ages. For the second PCR, which ran for about 6 to 11 cycles, a sample-barcoded 5' primer and a J-beta primer mix were used. TCRdb passed the 5' RACE reads through MiXCR, listing each CDR3 protein once. The sample shows roughly 1.6 million distinct CDR3 sequences, roughly a third of them seen only once. The source material was blood. All receptors derive from a woman aged 25 to 39 in good health.

The chain carries TRBV7-9 and TRBJ2-5, with 8 bases lining up with TRBD2. The CDR3 has 16 residues. Trimming at V came to 5 bases and at J to 1 base, leaving 9 bases not matched to a gene. Germline V gene sequence: CDR1 SEHNR, CDR2 FQNEAQ (reference sequence). In DNA form, the CDR3 reads TGTGCCAGCAGCCCCCCGCTAGCGGGCCGCCAAGAGACCCAGTACTTC. Translation: CASSPPLAGRQETQYF.

The V gene is TRBV3-1, the J gene TRBJ1-1; weak D call: TRBD1 (5 bases). The germline V and J ends were trimmed by 4 bases and 1 base, with 10 bases remaining between them. The germline V gene has CDR1 LGHDT and CDR2 YNNKEL (reference sequence). CDR3 length equals 14 residues. The CDR3 coding sequence is TGTGCCAGCAGCCGAGTTCAGGGGAACACTGAAGCTTTCTTT. This encodes CASSRVQGNTEAFF. Variable domain in full (rest from reference TRBV3-1 and TRBJ1-1): DTAVSQTPKYLVTQMGNDKSIKCEQNLGHDTMYWYKQDSKKFLKIMFSYNNKELIINETVPNRFSPKSPDKAHLNLHINSLELGDSAVYFCASSRVQGNTEAFFGQGTRLTVV.

The J gene is TRBJ2-7, the V gene TRBV11-2, with a possible D match to TRBD1 (6 bases). Germline V gives CDR1 SGHAT, CDR2 FQNNGV. This CDR3 has 17 amino acids. V dropped 1 base and J dropped 6 bases, with 22 bases sitting between them. The DNA for the CDR3 is TGTGCCAGCAGCTTAGGAGACTGGCAGGGGCCTTTCAGCGAGCAGTACTTC. Its translation: CASSLGDWQGPFSEQYF.

The chain joins TRBV12-3 or TRBV12-4 to TRBJ1-1; tentatively, D is TRBD1 (5 bases). Deletions cut 1 base from V and 6 bases from J, with 12 bases between. This CDR3 is built from 14 residues. This CDR3 is CASSLVPREAEAFF. The CDR3 DNA reads as TGTGCCAGCAGTTTAGTCCCCAGGGAGGCTGAAGCTTTCTTT.

The gene calls are TRBV20-1 and TRBJ1-1; no definite D call. This CDR3 contains 15 residues. V was shortened by 0 bases and J by 0 bases, with 11 bases between the two germline ends. Germline CDR1 reads DFQATT; CDR2 reads SNEGSKA (reference sequence). The CDR3 bases are TGCAGTGCTAGAGATAGCGGACTAATGAACACTGAAGCTTTCTTT. The encoded protein is CSARDSGLMNTEAFF.

This clonotype has a single count. V usage is TRBV15 and J usage is TRBJ1-2, with 9 bases that match TRBD1. This CDR3 spans 15 amino acids. V dropped 0 bases and J dropped 5; count of bases not matched to a gene: 4. CDR1 is LNHNV, CDR2 YYDKDF, per germline (reference sequence). CDR3 in amino acids: CATSRDETGGYGYTF. The DNA for the CDR3 is TGTGCCACCAGCAGAGATGAGACAGGGGGATATGGCTACACCTTC.

This chain uses TRBV20-1 with TRBJ1-1; 8 nucleotides align to TRBD1. The CDR3 runs 13 residues. V lost 1 base, J lost 3 bases, and 1 base stayed unmatched. Germline loops: CDR1 DFQATT, CDR2 SNEGSKA (reference sequence). CDR3 bases: TGCAGTGCTAGAGGGACAGGGTACACTGAAGCTTTCTTT. It translates to CSARGTGYTEAFF.

This chain joins TRBV7-7 and TRBJ2-1; 8 bases are shared with TRBD2. The CDR3 runs to 18 residues. From germline, CDR1 is SSHAT and CDR2 FNYEAQ (reference sequence). Trimming took 5 bases from V and 1 from J; bases not matched to a gene: 13. Written as DNA, the CDR3 is TGTGCCAGCAGCCAACAGATGCAACTAGCGGAATCCTACAATGAGCAGTTCTTC. This translates into CASSQQMQLAESYNEQFF.

This clonotype was observed a few times. The V gene is TRBV6-1, the J gene TRBJ2-3; D might be TRBD1 or TRBD2, each matching 5 bases. This CDR3 comprises 20 residues. Germline V CDR1 and CDR2: MNHNS, SASEGT. Trimming pared 7 bases from V and 1 base from J, leaving 30 bases between. CDR3 nucleotide sequence: TGTGCCAGCACTCCCAATCATCGGGACCTCCGACCCCTTGGCACAGATACGCAGTATTTT. Protein sequence: CASTPNHRDLRPLGTDTQYF.

This clonotype was seen only a few times. The J gene is TRBJ1-5, the V gene TRBV12-3 or TRBV12-4; D remains ambiguous. V gave up 3 bases and J gave up 4 bases, with 10 bases separating them. CDR3 length equals 14 residues. The CDR3 reads CASSLGKGNQPQHF. CDR3 nucleotides: TGTGCCAGCAGTTTGGGAAAGGGAAATCAGCCCCAGCATTTT.

This clonotype was seen repeatedly, ten times or more. One junction end does not reproduce the germline sequence, and a read error may be involved. The chain combines TRBV5-1 with TRBJ2-1, with D maybe TRBD2 (6 bases). The CDR3 covers 15 residues. Germline V gene lookup returns CDR1 SGHRS and CDR2 YFSETQ. The CDR3 sequence: CASSLGSGAYNEQFF. As DNA, the CDR3 is TGTGCCAGCAGCTTAGGTAGCGGAGCCTACAATGAGCAGTTCTTC.

This chain uses TRBV29-1 with TRBJ2-2, with TRBD2 matching 11 bases. V lost 2 bases to trimming and J lost 7 bases; unmatched junction nucleotides: 12. CDR1 is SQVTM and CDR2 is ANQGSEA in the germline V gene. The CDR3 is made up of 17 amino acids. The CDR3 spells CSVELPGLAGGIGELFF. DNA of the CDR3: TGCAGCGTTGAACTCCCCGGGTTAGCGGGAGGGATCGGGGAGCTGTTTTTT.

The V and J genes are TRBV21-1 and TRBJ1-5; the table's D call of TRBD1 was not tested on the DNA. TRBV21-1 is classified as a pseudogene. The length of the CDR3 is 17 residues. DNA of the CDR3: TGTGCCAGCAGTACTTACGGGACAGCTTATAGCAATCAGCCCCAGCATTTT. Translated, it gives CASSTYGTAYSNQPQHF.

CDR3 sequence (DNA): TGTGCCTGGAGTGTAAATAGGCGGGAAACAGATACGCAGTATTTT. It translates to CAWSVNRRETDTQYF. The rearrangement joins TRBV30 to TRBJ2-3, with D possibly matching TRBD2 (6 bases). CDR1 and CDR2 from the germline V gene are GTSNPN and SVGIG (reference sequence). The CDR3 spans 15 residues. Trimming cost V 0 bases and J 3 bases, with 13 bases left between them.

The chain joins TRBV7-8 to TRBJ1-2, with D perhaps matching TRBD1 (6 bases). Germline values: CDR1 SGHVS, CDR2 FQNEAQ. Trimming took off 0 bases at V and 3 bases at J, with 14 bases between the two ends. There are 16 residues in the CDR3. The CDR3 protein is CASSLAQGRGDYGYTF. The CDR3, as DNA: TGTGCCAGCAGCTTAGCTCAGGGTAGGGGGGACTATGGCTACACCTTC.

The rearrangement uses TRBV30 and TRBJ2-4, with D tentatively TRBD1 (5 bases). V was pared by 0 bases and J by 13 bases, with 28 bases between. Germline V gene lookup returns CDR1 GTSNPN and CDR2 SVGIG (reference sequence). This CDR3 contains 17 residues. CDR3: CAWSVIIYRQPYVVQYF. For the CDR3, the DNA is TGTGCCTGGAGTGTGATCATTTACAGGCAACCCTACGTGGTGCAGTACTTC.

As to this clonotype: This could be a read error, since a much larger clone is one nucleotide away. In this CDR3 the conserved last residue, phenylalanine or tryptophan, is missing, so a read error is likely. CDR3 region: CSATRDSNEQFS. For the CDR3, the DNA is TGCAGTGCTACCCGGGACAGCAATGAGCAGTTCTCC. This chain connects TRBV20-1 to TRBJ2-1; 7 bases are shared with TRBD1. After removal of 4 bases from V and 6 bases from J, the junction contained 3 bases not matched to a gene. Germline loops: CDR1 DFQATT, CDR2 SNEGSKA (reference sequence). The CDR3 has 12 amino acids.

This clonotype was detected many times. The gene calls are TRBV5-1 and TRBJ2-1; 12 positions agree with TRBD2. The CDR3 consists of 13 residues. Trimming cost V 7 bases and J 4 bases; bases outside gene matches: 0. From germline, CDR1 is SGHRS and CDR2 YFSETQ. The CDR3, as DNA: TGCGCCAGCGGACTAGCGGGGTACAATGAGCAGTTCTTC. It codes for CASGLAGYNEQFF.

This clonotype was seen more than once but under ten times. A much larger clone sits a single nucleotide away, making a read error possible. The chain carries TRBV5-5 and TRBJ2-3, with D possibly called TRBD1 or TRBD2 (6 bases each). Germline V CDR1 and CDR2: SGHKS, YYEKEE (reference sequence). This CDR3 is 16 amino acids long. V lost 4 bases and J 1 base, leaving 16 bases between the germline ends. The CDR3 here is CASSPEGGGGTDTQYF. CDR3 sequence (DNA): TGTGCCAGCAGCCCCGAGGGGGGCGGGGGCACAGATACGCAGTATTTT.

This clonotype was seen a few times. This chain joins TRBV30 and TRBJ2-7; 7 positions agree with TRBD1. Germline V lookup: CDR1 GTSNPN, CDR2 SVGIG (reference sequence). There are 13 residues in the CDR3. The V gene end was trimmed by 4 bases and the J gene end by 4 bases; junction bases not matched to a gene: 7. The CDR3 DNA is TGTGCCTGGATGCTGACAGGGTCGTACGAGCAGTACTTC. Translated, it gives CAWMLTGSYEQYF.

On this clonotype itself: Compared with germline, one end of the junction differs, possibly owing to a read error. CDR3 DNA sequence: TGTGCCAGCAGCCGAGGACTAGCGGGATTCTACAATGGGCAGTTCTTC. Amino acid sequence: CASSRGLAGFYNGQFF. The rearrangement joins TRBV6-6 to TRBJ2-1; TRBD2 matches at 12 bases. The CDR3 runs to 16 residues. Germline V lookup: CDR1 MNHNY, CDR2 SVGAGI (reference sequence).

The genes are TRBV3-1 and TRBJ2-7; 11 bases line up with TRBD2. V lost 0 bases and J lost 2; bases outside the gene matches: 6. The CDR3 has 17 amino acids. Germline-derived CDR1 and CDR2 are LGHDT and YNNKEL (reference sequence). In nucleotides, the CDR3 is TGTGCCAGCAGCCAAGAAAGACTAGCGGGGCTTCCCTACGAGCAGTACTTC. Its protein product is CASSQERLAGLPYEQYF.

This chain links TRBV14 with TRBJ1-5, with D unresolved. This CDR3 region has 16 residues. The germline V and J ends were trimmed by 0 bases and 6 bases, with 15 bases remaining between them. Looked up from germline, CDR1 is SGHDN and CDR2 is FVKESK. The CDR3 reads CASSQEEIRHIQPQHF. The CDR3 coding sequence is TGTGCCAGCAGCCAAGAGGAGATCCGTCATATTCAGCCCCAGCATTTT.